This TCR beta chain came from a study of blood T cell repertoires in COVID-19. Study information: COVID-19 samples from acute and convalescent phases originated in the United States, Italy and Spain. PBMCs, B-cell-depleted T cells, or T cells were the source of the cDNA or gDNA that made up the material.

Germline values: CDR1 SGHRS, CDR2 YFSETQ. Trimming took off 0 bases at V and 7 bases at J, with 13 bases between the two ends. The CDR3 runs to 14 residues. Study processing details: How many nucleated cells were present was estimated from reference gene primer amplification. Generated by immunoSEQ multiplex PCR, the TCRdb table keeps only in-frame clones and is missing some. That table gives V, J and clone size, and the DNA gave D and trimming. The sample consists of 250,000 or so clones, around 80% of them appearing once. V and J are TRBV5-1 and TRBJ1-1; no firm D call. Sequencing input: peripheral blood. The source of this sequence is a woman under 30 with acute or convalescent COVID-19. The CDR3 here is CASSLALDYHEAFF. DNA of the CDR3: TGCGCCAGCAGCTTGGCCTTGGACTACCATGAAGCTTTCTTT.